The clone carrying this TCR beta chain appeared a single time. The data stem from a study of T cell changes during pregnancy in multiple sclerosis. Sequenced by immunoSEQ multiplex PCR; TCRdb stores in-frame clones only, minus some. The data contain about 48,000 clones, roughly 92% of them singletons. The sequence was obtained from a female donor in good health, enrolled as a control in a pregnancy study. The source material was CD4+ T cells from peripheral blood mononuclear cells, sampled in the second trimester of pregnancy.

The CDR3 DNA reads TGTGCCAGCAGTTACTCGATCCCCAGGGGCGGTGAAAAACTGTTTTTT. It codes for CASSYSIPRGGEKLFF. The chain couples TRBV6-5 to TRBJ1-4; D possibly corresponds to TRBD1 (6 bases). The CDR3 consists of 16 residues. Between the trimmed V and J ends, which lost 0 bases and 7 bases, there was a span of 15 bases. Germline values: CDR1 MNHEY, CDR2 SVGAGI.